The T cell receptor (beta chain) under discussion was sequenced for a study of identical twins. TCRdb called the 5' RACE reads again in MiXCR, with one record for every CDR3 protein. The sample has hundreds of thousands of distinct CDR3 sequences, approximately 18% seen once. CDR1 LGHDT and CDR2 YNNKEL come from the germline V gene (reference sequence). With 6 bases removed from V and 5 bases from J, the gap between germline ends came to 13 bases. CDR3 length equals 13 residues. This clonotype appeared a few times. These data also formed part of another study, on T cells expressing NK-cell markers.

The gene calls are TRBV3-1 and TRBJ2-5; no definite D call. Sequencing was done on a sample of PBMCs. This sequence originates from a woman aged 18-30 years in good health. As DNA, the CDR3 is TGTGCCAGCAGTAGCTGGATTGTGGAGACCCAGTACTTC. This sequence encodes CASSSWIVETQYF.